The rows below give T cell receptor delta chains drawn from one sample of a study of Vδ1+ human thymocytes. TCRdb reprocessed the multiplex PCR reads through CATT. The sample has some 54,000 delta-chain clones, approximately 15% seen once. What was sequenced was Vdelta1+ gamma-delta thymocytes from the thymus. All receptors come from a boy under three years old who had congenital heart surgery. The CDR3 runs from the conserved cysteine through the conserved F or W. A D gene is named only where the DNA matches it firmly. Clone size, where shown, is once, few, many, or a class for clones that have expanded.

NA,TRDJ1,TRDV1,NA,14,CALAVRDQTDKLIF,TGTGCTCTTGCGGTCCGGGACCAGACCGATAAACTCATCTTT
NA,TRDJ1,TRDV1,NA,18,CALGELVQVVPYTDKLIF,TGTGCTCTTGGGGAACTAGTCCAGGTAGTACCCTACACCGATAAACTCATCTTT
TRDD3,TRDJ1,TRDV1,NA,18,CALGDATGIPEYTDKLIF,TGTGCTCTTGGGGATGCTACGGGGATACCCGAGTACACCGATAAACTCATCTTT
NA,TRDJ1,TRDV1,NA,17,CALGQGALHPLTDKLIF,TGTGCTCTTGGCCAAGGGGCGCTCCACCCTCTCACCGATAAACTCATCTTT
NA,TRDJ1,TRDV1,few,16,CALGEIRGVYTDKLIF,TGTGCTCTTGGGGAGATTAGGGGGGTTTACACCGATAAACTCATCTTT
NA,TRDJ1,TRDV1,few,20,CALGEPFPRGGGQYTNKLIF,TGTGCTCTTGGGGAACCCTTCCCCCGTGGGGGGGGCCAGTACACCAATAAACTCATCTTT
TRDD3,TRDJ1,TRDV1,NA,16,CALGFGGDTWADKLIF,TGTGCTCTTGGGTTCGGGGGGGATACCTGGGCCGATAAACTCATCTTT
TRDD3,TRDJ2,TRDV1,few,19,CALGELLPLLGDNPAQLFF,TGTGCTCTTGGGGAACTACTCCCCTTACTGGGGGATAACCCAGCACAACTCTTCTTT
NA,TRDJ1,TRDV1,few,17,CALGAATSPIITDKLIF,TGTGCTCTTGGGGCAGCTACCTCACCCATTATCACCGATAAACTCATCTTT
TRDD3,TRDJ1,TRDV1,few,22,CALGEPAPNSGGTGGYPDKLIF,TGTGCTCTTGGGGAACCGGCTCCTAACAGTGGAGGGACTGGGGGATACCCCGATAAACTCATCTTT
TRDD2,TRDJ1,TRDV1,NA,21,CALGEPPSYGGGFGSTDKLIF,TGTGCTCTTGGGGAACCCCCTTCCTACGGGGGGGGATTTGGGAGCACCGATAAACTCATCTTT
TRDD3,TRDJ1,TRDV1,NA,19,CALGELLSLGDTYTDKLIF,TGTGCTCTTGGGGAACTCCTATCTTTGGGGGATACCTACACCGATAAACTCATCTTT
NA,TRDJ1,TRDV1,NA,18,CALGERHGYWAFTDKLIF,TGTGCTCTTGGGGAACGGCACGGGTACTGGGCTTTCACCGATAAACTCATCTTT
TRDD3,TRDJ1,TRDV1,few,21,CALGERSSHGTGGSYTDKLIF,TGTGCTCTTGGGGAACGGAGTAGTCATGGTACTGGGGGATCTTACACCGATAAACTCATCTTT
NA,TRDJ1,TRDV1,NA,15,CALGELIGDPHKLIF,TGTGCTCTTGGGGAACTTATCGGGGACCCTCATAAACTCATCTTT
NA,TRDJ1,TRDV1,NA,19,CALGERPFGNTVRTDKLIF,TGTGCTCTTGGGGAACGTCCCTTCGGAAATACTGTTCGGACCGATAAACTCATCTTT
TRDD3,TRDJ1,TRDV1,NA,18,CALGELGLKGIPGDKLIF,TGTGCTCTTGGGGAACTGGGGCTAAAGGGGATACCGGGCGATAAACTCATCTTT
TRDD3,TRDJ1,TRDV1,NA,19,CALGELTVRGICSTDKLIF,TGTGCTCTTGGGGAACTTACCGTGAGGGGGATTTGTTCCACCGATAAACTCATCTTT
TRDD3,TRDJ1,TRDV1,NA,17,CALGEAGDSFSADKLIF,TGTGCTCTTGGGGAGGCGGGGGATTCATTCTCGGCCGATAAACTCATCTTT
NA,TRDJ1,TRDV1,few,20,CALGELRGRFPLLNTDKLIF,TGTGCTCTTGGGGAACTCAGGGGTCGGTTTCCTCTCCTTAACACCGATAAACTCATCTTT
TRDD3,TRDJ1,TRDV1,NA,20,CALGESPFTGGYVGTDKLIF,TGTGCTCTTGGGGAATCGCCCTTTACTGGGGGATATGTAGGTACCGATAAACTCATCTTT
TRDD2,TRDJ1,TRDV1,NA,16,CALGDLFLRWPDKLIF,TGTGCTCTTGGGGACCTTTTCCTACGCTGGCCCGATAAACTCATCTTT
TRDD3,TRDJ1,TRDV1,NA,23,CALGELTPGLPTYGGSGADKLIF,TGTGCTCTTGGGGAACTCACTCCGGGACTCCCTACGTACGGGGGATCAGGCGCCGATAAACTCATCTTT
TRDD3,TRDJ1,TRDV1,NA,21,CALGELPGDLSTGGPTDKLIF,TGTGCTCTTGGGGAACTCCCTGGGGACTTAAGTACTGGGGGACCTACCGATAAACTCATCTTT
TRDD3,TRDJ1,TRDV1,few,20,CALGGGSREFTGGYTDKLIF,TGTGCTCTTGGAGGCGGATCGAGGGAGTTTACTGGGGGTTACACCGATAAACTCATCTTT
NA,TRDJ1,TRDV1,NA,15,CALGSSPDGSDKLIF,TGTGCTCTTGGCTCGTCCCCCGACGGATCCGATAAACTCATCTTT
TRDD3,TRDJ1,TRDV1,few,23,CALGEPLLQSGGLPRVYTDKLIF,TGTGCTCTTGGGGAACCACTCCTACAGTCTGGGGGACTCCCTAGGGTTTACACCGATAAACTCATCTTT
TRDD3,TRDJ1,TRDV1,few,23,CALGPPTAAGYWGILPYTDKLIF,TGTGCTCTTGGGCCCCCGACTGCCGCTGGGTACTGGGGGATACTCCCGTACACCGATAAACTCATCTTT
TRDD3,TRDJ1,TRDV1,few,18,CALGERGGYNPFTDKLIF,TGTGCTCTTGGGGAAAGAGGGGGATACAATCCGTTCACCGATAAACTCATCTTT
NA,TRDJ1,TRDV1,few,17,CALGPFPTLYSINKLIF,TGTGCTCTTGGGCCGTTTCCCACCTTATACTCGATCAATAAACTCATCTTT
TRDD3,TRDJ1,TRDV1,NA,25,CALGDSPSYRTVLGDTRSWTDKLIF,TGTGCTCTTGGGGACTCCCCTTCCTACCGGACTGTACTGGGGGATACGCGGAGTTGGACCGATAAACTCATCTTT
NA,TRDJ1,TRDV1,few,19,CALGDPSSLVLELTDKLIF,TGTGCTCTTGGGGACCCCTCTTCCCTCGTACTGGAGCTCACCGATAAACTCATCTTT
TRDD3,TRDJ1,TRDV2,medium-sized,14,CACESGGYSDKLIF,TGTGCCTGTGAATCTGGGGGATACAGCGATAAACTCATCTTT
NA,TRDJ1,TRDV1,NA,17,CALGALFGPANTDKLIF,TGTGCTCTTGGGGCCCTATTCGGCCCCGCTAACACCGATAAACTCATCTTT
NA,TRDJ1,TRDV1,NA,14,CALGKGEDTDRLIF,TGTGCTCTTGGGAAGGGGGAAGACACCGATAGACTCATCTTT
NA,TRDJ1,TRDV1,NA,15,CALGLRPLGTDKLIF,TGTGCTCTTGGGCTCCGCCCCCTCGGAACCGATAAACTCATCTTT
NA,TRDJ1,TRDV1,NA,17,CALGELHYGIPGLGLIF,TGTGCTCTTGGGGAACTACACTACGGGATCCCCGGTCTAGGACTCATCTTT
TRDD3,TRDJ1,TRDV1,NA,18,CALGEHTGGYPITDKLIF,TGTGCTCTTGGGGAACATACTGGGGGATACCCTATCACCGATAAACTCATCTTT
TRDD3,TRDJ1,TRDV1,few,18,CALGERCRTYWGGGKLIF,TGTGCTCTTGGGGAACGGTGTCGGACGTACTGGGGGGGAGGTAAACTCATCTTT
TRDD3,TRDJ1,TRDV1,few,20,CALGDRSSGWGYGYTDKLIF,TGTGCTCTTGGGGACCGCTCTTCGGGGTGGGGATACGGGTACACCGATAAACTCATCTTT
NA,TRDJ1,TRDV1,few,15,CALGDPRGYTDKLIF,TGTGCTCTTGGGGACCCCAGGGGGTACACCGATAAACTCATCTTT
TRDD3,TRDJ1,TRDV1,NA,21,CALGEGDTGGPPGPYTDKLIF,TGTGCTCTTGGAGAAGGGGATACTGGGGGACCTCCCGGGCCGTACACCGATAAACTCATCTTT
NA,TRDJ1,TRAV29/DV5,few,19,CSVLLCSKRGSPYCDKLIF,NA
TRDD3,TRDJ1,TRDV1,few,20,CALGELGTGGYARCTDKLIF,TGTGCTCTTGGGGAACTAGGAACTGGGGGATACGCGAGGTGCACCGATAAACTCATCTTT
TRDD3,TRDJ1,TRDV1,few,27,CALGEGRLQTSLPPYLLGDTLADKLIF,TGTGCTCTTGGGGAAGGTAGACTTCAGACCTCTCTCCCTCCCTACCTACTGGGGGATACGCTTGCCGATAAACTCATCTTT
TRDD3,TRDJ1,TRDV1,NA,26,CALGELAIPTALAGGYRSPYTDKLIF,TGTGCTCTTGGGGAATTGGCAATTCCTACGGCCCTTGCTGGGGGATACCGCTCTCCGTACACCGATAAACTCATCTTT
NA,TRDJ1,TRDV1,NA,15,CALGGSLGSADKLIF,TGTGCTCTTGGGGGCTCGCTGGGCAGTGCCGATAAACTCATCTTT
TRDD3,TRDJ1,TRDV2,few,14,CACDTRGILDKLIF,TGTGCCTGTGACACGCGGGGGATTCTTGATAAACTCATCTTT
TRDD2,TRDJ1,TRDV1,NA,19,CALGDQKAFLRGYTDKLIF,TGTGCTCTTGGGGACCAGAAGGCCTTCCTACGCGGTTACACCGATAAACTCATCTTT
TRDD3,TRDJ1,TRDV1,few,18,CALGELSYVPGGYYKLIF,TGTGCTCTTGGGGAACTATCCTACGTCCCCGGGGGATACTATAAACTCATCTTT
TRDD3,TRDJ1,TRDV1,NA,21,CALGELRGRTGDHQLTDKLIF,TGTGCTCTTGGGGAACTTAGAGGACGTACTGGGGATCATCAACTCACCGATAAACTCATCTTT
TRDD3,TRDJ1,TRDV1,NA,20,CALGNPLGDIGRTYTDKLIF,TGTGCTCTTGGGAACCCACTGGGGGATATTGGGAGAACGTACACCGATAAACTCATCTTT
TRDD3,TRDJ1,TRDV1,few,24,CALGELIPHTLLGDTPKYTDKLIF,TGTGCTCTTGGGGAACTAATCCCGCATACTCTACTGGGGGATACACCCAAGTACACCGATAAACTCATCTTT
TRDD3,TRDJ1,TRDV1,NA,23,CALGELANFLLGDPKIYTDKLIF,TGTGCTCTTGGGGAACTCGCCAATTTTTTACTGGGGGATCCGAAGATATACACCGATAAACTCATCTTT
TRDD3,TRDJ1,TRDV1,few,23,CALGELPARTLGDNPGDTDKLIF,TGTGCTCTTGGGGAACTTCCCGCGAGAACGCTGGGGGATAATCCCGGGGACACCGATAAACTCATCTTT
NA,TRDJ1,TRDV1,NA,15,CALGELGGPTDKLIF,TGTGCTCTTGGGGAACTTGGGGGTCCCACCGATAAACTCATCTTT
NA,TRDJ1,TRDV1,NA,21,CALGDLYLGLPAGYTKRKLIF,TGTGCTCTTGGGGACCTTTATCTGGGCCTCCCTGCGGGATATACAAAGAGAAAACTCATCTTT
NA,TRDJ1,TRDV1,few,21,CALGEFSTRDSTRWYTDKLIF,TGTGCTCTTGGGGAATTTTCTACGAGGGATTCTACTAGATGGTACACCGATAAACTCATCTTT
NA,TRDJ1,TRDV1,NA,17,CALGEQGGAPYTDKLIF,TGTGCTCTTGGGGAACAGGGGGGGGCACCGTACACCGATAAACTCATCTTT